Each of the 2 T cell receptor beta chains below was sequenced from the same sample in a study of T cell responses to AZD1222 COVID-19 vaccine. Method: immunoSEQ multiplex PCR; TCRdb's copy keeps in-frame clones and lacks some. The sample lists 120,000 or so clones, roughly 84% occurring once. Specimen: peripheral blood, collected on day 0 of AZD1222 vaccination. These receptors originate from an adult in good health.

Comments on this clone: At one boundary the junction diverges from the germline segment, which might be a read error. The V gene is TRBV4-2, the J gene TRBJ2-7; the D gene is possibly TRBD1 (6 bases). This CDR3 contains 12 residues. Germline V gene lookup returns CDR1 LGHNA and CDR2 YNFKEQ. CDR3 coding DNA: TGTGCCAGCAGCCAAGGACAGGCGGCGCTTCACTTC. This gives the protein CASSQGQAALHF.

The chain recombines TRBV12-3 or TRBV12-4 with TRBJ1-1; D uncertain. Trimming stripped 6 bases from V and 6 bases from J, with 8 bases between. This CDR3 has 11 amino acids. Here the CDR3 reads CASRMTAEAFF. The CDR3, as DNA: TGTGCCAGCAGGATGACGGCTGAAGCTTTCTTT.